This T cell receptor beta chain was observed in a study of control samples from healthy donors and cancer patients. Repertoires were generated with immunoSEQ multiplex PCR, while TCRdb's copy carries only in-frame clones and drops some. The data contain approximately 50,000 clones, 85% to 95% of them seen just once; the ten biggest clones take up 2% to 3%. The CDR3 contains 17 residues. The junction had 9 bases not matched to a gene; V was cut back by 4 bases and J by 0 bases. Looked up from germline, CDR1 is LNHDA and CDR2 is SQIVND (reference sequence). The J gene is TRBJ1-5, the V gene TRBV19, with 7 bases fitting TRBD1. Sequenced: blood. This TCR was recovered from a young man in good health. The CDR3 nucleotides are TGTGCCAGTAGTACCTTAACAGGGGATAATAGCAATCAGCCCCAGCATTTT. It yields the protein CASSTLTGDNSNQPQHF.